The entry below describes one TCR beta chain. Its antigen is undetermined. The data were obtained in a study of T-cell memory formation after mild COVID-19. On the study more broadly: For the most part, TCR clusters were specific to one donor.

The CDR3 consists of 14 residues. Looked up from germline, CDR1 is LNHDA and CDR2 is SQIVND (reference sequence). Trimming at V came to 8 bases and at J to 9 bases, leaving 10 bases not matched to a gene. General study points: Mainly in CM and EM were contracting CD4+ clones; CD8+ were in EMRA. Some responding clones appeared in pre-infection memory, suggesting cross-reactive memory joined.

TCRdb called the 5' RACE reads again in MiXCR, with one record for every CDR3 protein. The repertoire consists of 110,000 or so distinct CDR3 sequences, with 22% occurring once and the leading ten covering roughly two fifths. The sequence derives from a young man who had mild COVID-19 (a few samples of this study predate the infection). Cell type and time point are not known. The V and J genes are TRBV19 and TRBJ2-1, with TRBD1 identical over 10 bases. Material for sequencing was PBMCs or a T cell subset sorted from them (not recorded which). The DNA of the CDR3 is TGTGCCAGTGGACCGGGACAGGGGTTCACTGAGCAGTTCTTC. Amino acid sequence: CASGPGQGFTEQFF.